The sequence of this T cell receptor (beta chain) was determined in a study of glioma-infiltrating T cells after dendritic cell vaccination. Overall study context: Patients received autologous tumor lysate-pulsed dendritic cell vaccination between about 2002 and 2013.

Patients had residual fresh-frozen tumor tissue and more than two years of survival data. Worth noting for this clone: Its specificity is unknown.

The PCR used 60 V beta and 13 J beta primers. Here immunoSEQ multiplex PCR was the method, and the copy in TCRdb shows in-frame clones only, minus some. Here the sample spans approximately 82,000 clones, about 87% being singletons. Germline-derived CDR1 and CDR2 are SGHTA and FQGTGA. V was pared by 4 bases and J by 5 bases, with 8 bases of the junction left unmatched. This CDR3 contains 17 residues. Overall study findings and caveats: No direct clonality-survival link was found; a diverse polyclonal response may matter.

The sequenced sample was blood, obtained before dendritic cell vaccination. The rearrangement joins TRBV7-3 to TRBJ2-1, with 13 nucleotides matching TRBD2. The sequence came from a human donor with glioblastoma. CDR3 in DNA: TGTGCCAGCAGCTCGATCCCGGGACTAGCGGGAAACAATGAGCAGTTCTTC. Amino acid sequence: CASSSIPGLAGNNEQFF. The full variable domain, completed using reference TRBV7-3 and TRBJ2-1, is GAGVSQTPSNKVTEKGKYVELRCDPISGHTALYWYRQSLGQGPEFLIYFQGTGAADDSGLPNDRFFAVRPEGSVSTLKIQRTERGDSAVYLCASSSIPGLAGNNEQFFGPGTRLTVL.